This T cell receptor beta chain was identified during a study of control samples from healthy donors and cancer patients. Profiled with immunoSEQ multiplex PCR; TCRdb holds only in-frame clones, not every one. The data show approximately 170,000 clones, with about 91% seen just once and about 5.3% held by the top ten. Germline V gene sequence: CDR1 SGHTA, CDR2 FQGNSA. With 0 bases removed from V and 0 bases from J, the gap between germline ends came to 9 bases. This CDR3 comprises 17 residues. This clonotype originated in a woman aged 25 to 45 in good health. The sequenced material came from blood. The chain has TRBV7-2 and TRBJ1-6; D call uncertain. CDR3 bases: TGTGCCAGCAGCTTAGCGGGGAGGAGCTCCTATAATTCACCCCTCCACTTT. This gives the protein CASSLAGRSSYNSPLHF.